The rows below give T cell receptor beta chains drawn from one sample of a study of cytomegalovirus exposure and HLA in healthy donors. Method: immunoSEQ multiplex PCR; TCRdb's copy keeps in-frame clones and lacks some. The sample lists about 200,000 clones, about 81% occurring once. Sample: PBMCs. Receptors originate from a woman in her 30s in good health and CMV-seronegative. Each CDR3 is given with its conserved first and last residue. D genes are given only for firm matches. Only some rows state a clone size, as once, few, many or a class for expanded clones.

v_gene	j_gene	d_gene	abundance	CDR3nt	CDR3aa
TRBV15	TRBJ1-2	NA	NA	TGTGCCACCAGCAGAGATCCCTCTAGAACCAACTATGGCTACACCTTC	CATSRDPSRTNYGYTF
TRBV6-6	TRBJ2-1	TRBD2	NA	TGTGCCAGCAGCCCCTTGACTAGCGGGAGTTTCAATGAGCAGTTCTTC	CASSPLTSGSFNEQFF
TRBV14	TRBJ1-2	NA	NA	TGTGCCAGCAGCCCAGAGGTGGGAGTTTACTTCGGCTACACCTTC	CASSPEVGVYFGYTF
TRBV2	TRBJ2-7	NA	NA	TGTGCCAGCAGTGAAGCGCTGGTCCTCGGGGGAGAGCAGTACTTC	CASSEALVLGGEQYF
TRBV5-1	TRBJ2-3	TRBD2	NA	TGCGCCAGCAGCTTGGCCCTAGCGGGAGCAAAGGCAGATACGCAGTATTTT	CASSLALAGAKADTQYF
TRBV18	TRBJ1-2	NA	NA	TGTGCCAGCTCACCAATCCAGGGGTCCAACTATGGCTACACCTTC	CASSPIQGSNYGYTF
TRBV9	TRBJ2-7	TRBD2	NA	TGTGCCAGCAGCGTAGGGGGGGGGAGCCCAGCCGAGCAGTACTTC	CASSVGGGSPAEQYF
TRBV27	TRBJ2-7	TRBD1	NA	TGTGCCAGCAGTTTATCGGGACAGGGGGCTTACGAGCAGTACTTC	CASSLSGQGAYEQYF
TRBV7-6	TRBJ1-6	NA	NA	TGTGCCAGCAGCTCCCAGAATCCAGATTCACCCCTCCACTTT	CASSSQNPDSPLHF
TRBV7-9	TRBJ2-7	TRBD1	once	TGTGCCAGCGGAGACAGGGGCCATCCCTACGAGCAGTACTTC	CASGDRGHPYEQYF
TRBV28	TRBJ2-5	NA	once	TGTGCCAGCAGTTTTAGCGGCCTCCGAGAGACCCAGTACTTC	CASSFSGLRETQYF
TRBV15	TRBJ1-1	NA	NA	TGTGCCACCAGCAGACCTACAGGGTGGAACACTGAAGCTTTCTTT	CATSRPTGWNTEAFF
TRBV7-8	TRBJ2-7	NA	few	TGTGCCAGCAGCACAACCTACGAGCAGTACTTC	CASSTTYEQYF
TRBV5-1	TRBJ1-3	TRBD1	NA	TGCGCCAGCAGCCCGGGACAGGGGGCTGACACCATATATTTT	CASSPGQGADTIYF
TRBV28	TRBJ2-2	TRBD2	NA	TGTGCCAGCAGTTTTGGACTAGCGGGGGGACCTTTAGGGGAGCTGTTTTTT	CASSFGLAGGPLGELFF
TRBV6-5	TRBJ1-3	NA	NA	TGTGCCAGCAGTTACTCGTTCAGTACCTCTGGAAACACCATATATTTT	CASSYSFSTSGNTIYF
TRBV6-1	TRBJ1-3	NA	NA	TGTGCCAGCAGTGAATTAAGGGGAACTGGAAACACCATATATTTT	CASSELRGTGNTIYF
TRBV2	TRBJ2-5	NA	NA	TGTGCCAGCAGTGAAGCGCTTGGGGGCGAAGAGACCCAGTACTTC	CASSEALGGEETQYF
TRBV19	TRBJ2-7	TRBD1	NA	TGTGCCAGTAGTATCGGGACAGGGGGCTCCTACGAGCAGTACTTC	CASSIGTGGSYEQYF
TRBV6-5	TRBJ2-1	NA	NA	TGTGCCAGCAGTAAAAACTGGGGCGCTCACAATGAGCAGTTCTTC	CASSKNWGAHNEQFF
TRBV6-1	TRBJ2-7	NA	few	TGTGCCAGCAGTGGTTTAGCGGTATCCTACGAGCAGTACTTC	CASSGLAVSYEQYF
TRBV18	TRBJ2-7	NA	NA	TGTGCCAGCTCACCTCCAGACAGCTCCTACGAGCAGTACTTC	CASSPPDSSYEQYF
TRBV25-1	TRBJ2-7	TRBD1	NA	TGTGCCAGTTCCTGGACAGGGGAGCAGTACTTC	CASSWTGEQYF
TRBV19	TRBJ2-2	TRBD2	NA	TGTGCCAGTAGTATAGGACTAGCGGGGACCTATACCGGGGAGCTGTTTTTT	CASSIGLAGTYTGELFF
TRBV6-1	TRBJ2-7	NA	NA	TGTGCCAGCACCCCCAGGGCCTACGAGCAGTACTTC	CASTPRAYEQYF
TRBV4-1	TRBJ1-5	NA	NA	TGCGCCAGCAGCCAAGGGCAGGTAAACAATCAGCCCCAGCATTTT	CASSQGQVNNQPQHF
TRBV18	TRBJ2-7	TRBD2	few	TGTGCCAGCTCACCCCCTGGGGGGGCCTACGAGCAGTACTTC	CASSPPGGAYEQYF
TRBV4-1	TRBJ2-7	NA	NA	TGCGCCAGCAGCCAAGACAGAGGGCCCACCTACGAGCAGTACTTC	CASSQDRGPTYEQYF
TRBV30	TRBJ2-1	NA	NA	TGTGCCTGGAGTTGGGACAAATCATACAATGAGCAGTTCTTC	CAWSWDKSYNEQFF
TRBV19	TRBJ1-2	NA	many	TGTGCCAGTAGTATATCGTTTACTGATGGCTACACCTTC	CASSISFTDGYTF
TRBV11-2	TRBJ2-7	NA	NA	TGTGCCAGCAGCCTGGACAGTACCCCCTACGAGCAGTACTTC	CASSLDSTPYEQYF
TRBV10-2	TRBJ2-7	TRBD2	NA	TGCGCCAGCAGTGAGGCCCCCGGACTAGCGGGAAGGTCCTACGAGCAGTACTTC	CASSEAPGLAGRSYEQYF
TRBV10-3	TRBJ2-7	NA	many	TGTGCCACCAGGGGCACTTCCTACGAGCAGTACTTC	CATRGTSYEQYF
TRBV29-1	TRBJ1-1	NA	NA	TGCAGCGCCGGGACATCCTTCACTGAAGCTTTCTTT	CSAGTSFTEAFF
TRBV29-1	TRBJ2-1	TRBD2	NA	TGCAGCGTTGTATGGACTAGCGGACCGAGCGGGTTCTTC	CSVVWTSGPSGFF
TRBV11-2	TRBJ2-7	NA	NA	TGTGCCAGCAGCTTACAGGGGCACGAGCAGTACTTC	CASSLQGHEQYF
TRBV28	TRBJ1-5	NA	NA	TGTGCCACAAAAAGCAATCAGCCCCAGCATTTT	CATKSNQPQHF
TRBV7-6	TRBJ2-5	NA	NA	TGTGCCAGCAGCTTCCTTAGCGGAGATCAAGAGACCCAGTACTTC	CASSFLSGDQETQYF
TRBV5-4	TRBJ2-3	TRBD1	once	TGTGCCAGCAGCTTCCCGGACAGGGGAAGCACAGATACGCAGTATTTT	CASSFPDRGSTDTQYF
TRBV7-3	TRBJ2-3	NA	NA	TGTGCCAGCAGGGGCCCTAGCACAGATACGCAGTATTTT	CASRGPSTDTQYF